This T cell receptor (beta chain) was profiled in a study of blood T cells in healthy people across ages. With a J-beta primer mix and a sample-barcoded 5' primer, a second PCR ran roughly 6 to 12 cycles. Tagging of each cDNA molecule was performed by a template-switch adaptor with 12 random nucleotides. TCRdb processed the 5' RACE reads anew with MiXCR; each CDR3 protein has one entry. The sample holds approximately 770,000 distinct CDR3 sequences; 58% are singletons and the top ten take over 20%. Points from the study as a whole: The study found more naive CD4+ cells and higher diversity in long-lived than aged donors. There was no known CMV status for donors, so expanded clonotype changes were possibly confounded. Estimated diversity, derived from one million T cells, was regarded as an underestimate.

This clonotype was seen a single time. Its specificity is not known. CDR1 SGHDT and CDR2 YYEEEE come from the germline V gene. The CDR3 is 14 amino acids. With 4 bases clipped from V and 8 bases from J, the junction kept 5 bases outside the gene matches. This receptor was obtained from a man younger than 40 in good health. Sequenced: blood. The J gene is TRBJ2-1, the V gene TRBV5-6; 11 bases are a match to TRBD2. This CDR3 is CASSPILAGDEQFF. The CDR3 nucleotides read TGTGCCAGCAGCCCAATACTAGCGGGGGATGAGCAGTTCTTC.